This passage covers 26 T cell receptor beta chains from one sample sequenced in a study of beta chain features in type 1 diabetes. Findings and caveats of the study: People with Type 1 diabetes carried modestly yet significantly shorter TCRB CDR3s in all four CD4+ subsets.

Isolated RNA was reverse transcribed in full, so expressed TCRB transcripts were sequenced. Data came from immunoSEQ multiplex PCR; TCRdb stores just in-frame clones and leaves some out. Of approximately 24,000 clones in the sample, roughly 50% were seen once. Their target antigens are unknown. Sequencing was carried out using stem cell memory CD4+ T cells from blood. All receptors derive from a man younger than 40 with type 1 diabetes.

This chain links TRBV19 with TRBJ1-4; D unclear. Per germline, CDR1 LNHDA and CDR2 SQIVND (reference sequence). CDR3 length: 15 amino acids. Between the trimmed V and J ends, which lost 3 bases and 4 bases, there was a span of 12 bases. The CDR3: CASSIFAARNEKLFF. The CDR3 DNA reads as TGTGCCAGTAGTATTTTCGCGGCCCGTAATGAAAAACTGTTTTTT.

The CDR3 sequence is CASSLSRGNEQFF. The CDR3 DNA is TGCGCCAGCAGCTTGTCCAGGGGCAATGAGCAGTTCTTC. The rearrangement joins TRBV5-1 to TRBJ2-1; possibly TRBD1 for D (6 bases). Germline assignment: CDR1 SGHRS and CDR2 YFSETQ. This CDR3 comprises 13 residues. Trimming shortened V by 1 base and J by 6 bases, and 8 bases separated the two germline ends.

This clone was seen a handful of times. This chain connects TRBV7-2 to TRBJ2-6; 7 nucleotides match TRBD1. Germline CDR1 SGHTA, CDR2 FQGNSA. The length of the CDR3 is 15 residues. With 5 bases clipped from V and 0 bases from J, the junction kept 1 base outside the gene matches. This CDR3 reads CASSRDSSGANVLTF. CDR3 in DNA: TGTGCCAGCAGCCGGGACAGCTCTGGGGCCAACGTCCTGACTTTC. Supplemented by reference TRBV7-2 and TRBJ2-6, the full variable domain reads GAGVSQSPSNKVTEKGKDVELRCDPISGHTALYWYRQSLGQGLEFLIYFQGNSAPDKSGLPSDRFSAERTGGSVSTLTIQRTQQEDSAVYLCASSRDSSGANVLTFGAGSRLTVL.

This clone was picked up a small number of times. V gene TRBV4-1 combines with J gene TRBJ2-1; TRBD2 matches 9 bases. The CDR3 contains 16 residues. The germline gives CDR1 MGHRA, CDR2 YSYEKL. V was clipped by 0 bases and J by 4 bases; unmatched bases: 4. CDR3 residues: CASSQDLAGWYNEQFF. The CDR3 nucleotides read TGCGCCAGCAGCCAAGATCTAGCGGGATGGTACAATGAGCAGTTCTTC.

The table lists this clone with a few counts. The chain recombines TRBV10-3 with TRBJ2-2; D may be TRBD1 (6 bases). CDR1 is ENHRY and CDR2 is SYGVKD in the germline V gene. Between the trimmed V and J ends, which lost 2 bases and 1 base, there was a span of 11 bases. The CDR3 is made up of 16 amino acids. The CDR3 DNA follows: TGTGCCATCAGTGAGGTGTTAGGGGGGAACACCGGGGAGCTGTTTTTT. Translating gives CAISEVLGGNTGELFF.

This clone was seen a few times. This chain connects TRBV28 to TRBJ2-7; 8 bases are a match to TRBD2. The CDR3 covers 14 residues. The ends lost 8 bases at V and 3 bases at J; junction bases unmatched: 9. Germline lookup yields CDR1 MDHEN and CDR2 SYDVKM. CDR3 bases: TGTGCCAGCCGAACCGGGACTAGTGTCTACGAGCAGTACTTC. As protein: CASRTGTSVYEQYF.

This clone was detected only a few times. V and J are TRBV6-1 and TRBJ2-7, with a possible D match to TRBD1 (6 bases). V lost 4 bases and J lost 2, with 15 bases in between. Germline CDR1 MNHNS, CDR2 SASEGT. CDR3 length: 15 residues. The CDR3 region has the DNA TGTGCCAGCAGTGTAGCCGGGACAAATACCTACGAGCAGTACTTC. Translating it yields CASSVAGTNTYEQYF.

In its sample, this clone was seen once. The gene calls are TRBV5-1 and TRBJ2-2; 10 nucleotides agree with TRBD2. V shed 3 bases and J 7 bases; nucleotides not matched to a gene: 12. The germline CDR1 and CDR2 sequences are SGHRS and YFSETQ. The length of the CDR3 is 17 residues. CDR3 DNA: TGCGCCAGCAGCTCCGACAGCGGACTAGCGGCCGGCGGGGAGCTGTTTTTT. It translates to CASSSDSGLAAGGELFF.

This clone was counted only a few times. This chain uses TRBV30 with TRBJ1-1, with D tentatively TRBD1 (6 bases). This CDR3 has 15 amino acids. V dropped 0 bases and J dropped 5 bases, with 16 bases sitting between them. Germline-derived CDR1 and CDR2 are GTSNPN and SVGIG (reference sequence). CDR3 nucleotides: TGTGCCTGGAGTGTACTATCAGGACAGCTGACTGAAGCTTTCTTT. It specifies CAWSVLSGQLTEAFF.

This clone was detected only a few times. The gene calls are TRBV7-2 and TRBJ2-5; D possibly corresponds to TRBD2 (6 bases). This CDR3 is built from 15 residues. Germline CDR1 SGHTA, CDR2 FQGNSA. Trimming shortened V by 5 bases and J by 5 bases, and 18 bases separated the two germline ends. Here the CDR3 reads CASSATGTPSETQYF. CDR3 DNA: TGTGCCAGCAGCGCCACCGGGACTCCGTCGGAGACCCAGTACTTC.

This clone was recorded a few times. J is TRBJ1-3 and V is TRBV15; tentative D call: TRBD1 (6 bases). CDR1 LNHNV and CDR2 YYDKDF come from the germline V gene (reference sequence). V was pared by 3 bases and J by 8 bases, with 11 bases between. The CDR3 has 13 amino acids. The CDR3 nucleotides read TGTGCCACCAGCAGGACAGGAGCGGACACCATATATTTT. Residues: CATSRTGADTIYF.

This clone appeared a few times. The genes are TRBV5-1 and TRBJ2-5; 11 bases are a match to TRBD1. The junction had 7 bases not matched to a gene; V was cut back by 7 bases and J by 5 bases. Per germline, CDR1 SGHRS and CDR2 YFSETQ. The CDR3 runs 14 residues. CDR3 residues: CASGPGQGEETQYF. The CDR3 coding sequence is TGCGCCAGCGGCCCGGGACAGGGGGAGGAGACCCAGTACTTC.

Written as DNA, the CDR3 is TGTGCTAGTGGTTTGGTAAGCCTAGGGAGGGCGCAGTATTTT. It is translated as CASGLVSLGRAQYF. This sequence joins TRBV12-5 and TRBJ2-3, with TRBD2 matching 7 bases. The CDR3 covers 14 residues. CDR1 and CDR2 from the germline V gene are LGHNT and FRNRAP. J was trimmed by 10 bases and V by 0 bases; bases with no gene match: 7.

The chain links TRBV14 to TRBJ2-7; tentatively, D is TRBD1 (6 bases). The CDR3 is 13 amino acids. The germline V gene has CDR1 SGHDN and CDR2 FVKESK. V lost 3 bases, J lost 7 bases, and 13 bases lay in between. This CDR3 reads CASSQGHLWEQYF. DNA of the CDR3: TGTGCCAGCAGCCAGGGACACCTCTGGGAGCAGTACTTC.

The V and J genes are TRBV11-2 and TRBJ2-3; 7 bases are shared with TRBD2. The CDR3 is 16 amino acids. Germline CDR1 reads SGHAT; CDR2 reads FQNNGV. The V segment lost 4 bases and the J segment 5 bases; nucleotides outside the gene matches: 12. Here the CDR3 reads CASSYRLDGGVDTQYF. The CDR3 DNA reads TGTGCCAGCAGCTATAGACTCGATGGGGGGGTAGATACGCAGTATTTT.

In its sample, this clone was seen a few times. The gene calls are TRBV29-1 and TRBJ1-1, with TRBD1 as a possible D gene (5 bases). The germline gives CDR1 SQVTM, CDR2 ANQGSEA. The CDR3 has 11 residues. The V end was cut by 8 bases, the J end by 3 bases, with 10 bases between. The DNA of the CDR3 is TGCAGCCCCGGGGGTTACACTGAAGCTTTCTTT. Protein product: CSPGGYTEAFF.

CDR3 nucleotide sequence: TGTGCCAGCACCATTACCGTGGGACAGGGGACCACCGGGGAGCTGTTTTTT. It encodes CASTITVGQGTTGELFF. The rearrangement joins TRBV2 to TRBJ2-2; 10 bases are shared with TRBD1. This CDR3 spans 17 amino acids. After removal of 7 bases from V and 4 bases from J, the junction contained 12 bases not matched to a gene. In germline, CDR1 is SNHLY, CDR2 FYNNEI.

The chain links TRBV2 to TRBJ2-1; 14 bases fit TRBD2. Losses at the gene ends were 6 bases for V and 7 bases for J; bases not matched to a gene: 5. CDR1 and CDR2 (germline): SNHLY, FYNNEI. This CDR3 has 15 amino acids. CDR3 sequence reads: CASSGTSGRSNEQFF. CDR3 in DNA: TGTGCCAGCAGCGGGACTAGCGGGAGAAGTAATGAGCAGTTCTTC.

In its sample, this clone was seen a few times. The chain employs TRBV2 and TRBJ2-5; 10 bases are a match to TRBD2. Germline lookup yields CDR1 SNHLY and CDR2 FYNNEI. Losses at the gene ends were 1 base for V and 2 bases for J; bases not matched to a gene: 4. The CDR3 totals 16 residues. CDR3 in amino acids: CASSEGVAGGQETQYF. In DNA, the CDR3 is TGTGCCAGCAGTGAAGGAGTAGCGGGGGGTCAAGAGACCCAGTACTTC.

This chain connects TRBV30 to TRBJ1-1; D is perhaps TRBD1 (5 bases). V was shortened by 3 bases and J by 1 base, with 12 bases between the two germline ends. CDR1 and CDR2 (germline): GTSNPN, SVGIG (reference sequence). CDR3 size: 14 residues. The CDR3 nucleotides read TGTGCCTGGAGCCCCGGGGGAGGGAACACTGAAGCTTTCTTT. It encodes CAWSPGGGNTEAFF.

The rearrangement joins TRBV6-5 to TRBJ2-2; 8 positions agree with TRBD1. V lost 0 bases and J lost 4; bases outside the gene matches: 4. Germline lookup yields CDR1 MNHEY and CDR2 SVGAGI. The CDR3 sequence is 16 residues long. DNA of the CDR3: TGTGCCAGCAGTTACTCGACAGGGGTCGGCACCGGGGAGCTGTTTTTT. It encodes CASSYSTGVGTGELFF.

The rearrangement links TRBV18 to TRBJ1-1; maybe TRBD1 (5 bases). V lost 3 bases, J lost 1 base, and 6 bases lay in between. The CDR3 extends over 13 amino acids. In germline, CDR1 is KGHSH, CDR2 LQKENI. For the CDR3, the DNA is TGTGCCAGCTCACCTCAGGGGAACACTGAAGCTTTCTTT. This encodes CASSPQGNTEAFF.

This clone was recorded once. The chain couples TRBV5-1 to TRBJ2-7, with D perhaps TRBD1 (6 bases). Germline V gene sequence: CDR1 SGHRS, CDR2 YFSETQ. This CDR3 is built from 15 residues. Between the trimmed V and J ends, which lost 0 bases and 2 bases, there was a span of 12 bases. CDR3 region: CASSLEGDTTYEQYF. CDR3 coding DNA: TGCGCCAGCAGCTTGGAGGGGGACACTACCTACGAGCAGTACTTC.

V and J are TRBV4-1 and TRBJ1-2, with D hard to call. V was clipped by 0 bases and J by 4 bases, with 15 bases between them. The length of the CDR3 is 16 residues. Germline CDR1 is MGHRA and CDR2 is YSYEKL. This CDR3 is CASSQDFSSSFYGYTF. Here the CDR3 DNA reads TGCGCCAGCAGCCAAGACTTTTCCTCCTCGTTCTATGGCTACACCTTC.

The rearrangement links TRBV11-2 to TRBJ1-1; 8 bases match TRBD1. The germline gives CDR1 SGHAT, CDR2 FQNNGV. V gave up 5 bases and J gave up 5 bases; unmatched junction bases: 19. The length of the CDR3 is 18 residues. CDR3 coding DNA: TGTGCCAGCAGCCATACCCCCCAACCACAGGGGGTGGGGACTGAAGCTTTCTTT. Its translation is CASSHTPQPQGVGTEAFF. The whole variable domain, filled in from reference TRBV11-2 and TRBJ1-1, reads EAGVAQSPRYKIIEKRQSVAFWCNPISGHATLYWYQQILGQGPKLLIQFQNNGVVDDSQLPKDRFSAERLKGVDSTLKIQPAKLEDSAVYLCASSHTPQPQGVGTEAFFGQGTRLTVV.

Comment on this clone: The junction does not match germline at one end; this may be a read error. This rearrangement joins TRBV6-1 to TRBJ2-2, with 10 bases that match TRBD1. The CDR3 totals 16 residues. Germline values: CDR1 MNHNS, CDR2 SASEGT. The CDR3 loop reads CASSEDGTGDQGELFF. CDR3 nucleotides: TGTGCCAGCAGCGAAGACGGGACAGGGGATCAAGGGGAGCTGTTTTTT.